This entry is about one T cell receptor (beta chain). This record belongs to a study of patients and donors after allogeneic stem cell transplantation. A single record per CDR3 protein comes from TCRdb applying MiXCR to the RT-PCR reads. The sample has about 74,000 distinct CDR3 sequences; about 25% are singletons. Material: blood, either unsorted or a sorted T cell fraction (not recorded which). The sequence derives from a human donor who was either an allogeneic HSCT recipient or a stem cell or donor lymphocyte infusion donor (not recorded which). It is not recorded whose cells these are; they may come from a transplant donor.

CDR3: CAISPWTENTGELFF. The CDR3 nucleotides are TGTGCCATCAGTCCATGGACCGAGAACACCGGGGAGCTGTTTTTT. The rearrangement uses TRBV10-3 and TRBJ2-2, with unresolved D. CDR1 and CDR2 from the germline V gene are ENHRY and SYGVKD. V shed 5 bases and J shed 1 base, with 11 bases lying between them. CDR3 length: 15 residues.